These 22 T cell receptor beta chains came from one sample sequenced in a study of identical twins. TCRdb passed the 5' RACE reads through MiXCR, listing each CDR3 protein once. Of hundreds of thousands of distinct CDR3 sequences in the sample, 10% to 15% were seen once. This sample also belongs to another study, concerning yellow fever vaccine responses in identical twins.

Sequenced material: CD8+ T cells sorted from blood. Receptor source: a young woman in good health.

The gene calls are TRBV5-1 and TRBJ2-1; 11 nucleotides line up with TRBD2. The length of the CDR3 is 16 residues. Germline CDR1 SGHRS, CDR2 YFSETQ. V trimming: 2 bases; J trimming: 7 bases; junction bases outside the gene matches: 8. The CDR3 region has the DNA TGCGCCAGCAGCTTCTCTTGGGCTAGCGGGAGGAATGAGCAGTTCTTC. Residues: CASSFSWASGRNEQFF.

CDR3 sequence: CASSLSRAYGYTF. The CDR3 nucleotides read TGTGCCAGCAGTTTATCACGGGCTTATGGCTACACCTTC. The chain carries TRBV28 and TRBJ1-2; D unresolved. V lost 1 base and J 5 bases, leaving 8 bases between the germline ends. The CDR3 loop spans 13 amino acids. In germline, CDR1 is MDHEN, CDR2 SYDVKM.

This clonotype occurred a few times. The J gene is TRBJ2-1, the V gene TRBV27; D is unclear. Between the trimmed V and J ends, which lost 8 bases and 6 bases, there was a span of 14 bases. This CDR3 is 13 amino acids long. Germline values: CDR1 MNHEY, CDR2 SMNVEV (reference sequence). This CDR3 is CASGLSVGNEQFF. Written as DNA, the CDR3 is TGTGCCAGCGGGCTCTCTGTTGGCAATGAGCAGTTCTTC.

V is TRBV2 and J is TRBJ2-1, with 12 bases lining up with TRBD2. Germline assignment: CDR1 SNHLY and CDR2 FYNNEI. This CDR3 is 15 amino acids long. The trim removed 3 bases at V and 9 bases at J, leaving 6 bases unmatched. The CDR3 loop reads CASSDKGLAGSEQFF. As DNA, the CDR3 is TGTGCCAGCAGTGATAAGGGACTAGCGGGCTCTGAGCAGTTCTTC.

The sample holds a few counts of this clonotype. The V call is TRBV10-1, the J call TRBJ2-1; 8 nucleotides line up with TRBD1. After removal of 6 bases from V and 8 bases from J, the junction contained 6 bases not matched to a gene. The CDR3 extends over 13 amino acids. Germline V gives CDR1 WNHNN, CDR2 SYGVQD (reference sequence). The DNA of the CDR3 is TGCGCCAGCAGGCAGACAGGGGACGATGAGCAGTTCTTC. As protein: CASRQTGDDEQFF.

This clonotype was seen repeatedly, ten times or more. The chain couples TRBV27 to TRBJ2-3; 9 nucleotides line up with TRBD2. The ends lost 8 bases at V and 0 bases at J; junction bases unmatched: 9. CDR1 and CDR2 (germline): MNHEY, SMNVEV (reference sequence). The CDR3 consists of 16 residues. The CDR3 is CASAGGPESSTDTQYF. DNA for the CDR3: TGTGCCAGCGCGGGAGGGCCTGAATCTAGCACAGATACGCAGTATTTT.

This clonotype was counted a few times. This sequence joins TRBV6-1 and TRBJ2-5, with a tentative D call TRBD1 (6 bases). Trimming cost V 4 bases and J 2 bases, with 17 bases left between them. The CDR3 sequence is 16 residues long. The germline V gene encodes CDR1 MNHNS and CDR2 SASEGT. The DNA of the CDR3 is TGTGCCAGCAGTGCCAACGGACAGCCCAGTCAAGAGACCCAGTACTTC. Amino acid sequence: CASSANGQPSQETQYF.

This chain connects TRBV7-8 to TRBJ1-1; the D is unclear. The CDR3 has 19 residues. The germline V and J ends were trimmed by 1 base and 1 base, with 22 bases remaining between them. Germline CDR1 and CDR2: SGHVS and FQNEAQ. The CDR3 region has the DNA TGTGCCAGCAGCTTAGGCGTTGGGGAGGTTGCAGAAAAGAACACTGAAGCTTTCTTT. This encodes CASSLGVGEVAEKNTEAFF.

There are a few counts of this clonotype. The chain links TRBV28 to TRBJ2-5, with no clear D. Germline-derived CDR1 and CDR2 are MDHEN and SYDVKM. Deletions cut 6 bases from V and 2 bases from J, with 25 bases between. The CDR3 is 18 residues long. CDR3 coding DNA: TGTGCCAGCAGCTCACCGATCTTGAGGCGCTCGTCGCAAGAGACCCAGTACTTC. Translation gives CASSSPILRRSSQETQYF.

This clonotype was counted only a few times. V gene TRBV11-1 combines with J gene TRBJ2-3; 8 bases are a match to TRBD2. Unmatched junction bases numbered 17, after V lost 5 bases and J lost 4 bases. Germline-derived CDR1 and CDR2 are SGHAT and FQDESV (reference sequence). The CDR3 is 18 amino acids. The CDR3 spells CASSPTGWAGGLADTQYF. The CDR3 region has the DNA TGTGCCAGCAGCCCTACCGGGTGGGCGGGGGGCCTGGCAGATACGCAGTATTTT.

This clonotype has only a few counts. V usage is TRBV13 and J usage is TRBJ2-5, with D hard to call. V lost 4 bases to trimming and J lost 4 bases, with 10 bases between them. This CDR3 spans 13 amino acids. CDR1 is PRHDT, CDR2 FYEKMQ, per germline (reference sequence). CDR3 amino acids: CASSSRRLETQYF. The CDR3 coding sequence is TGTGCCAGCAGCTCAAGAAGGCTAGAGACCCAGTACTTC.

This chain links TRBV4-1 with TRBJ2-7, with TRBD2 matching 9 bases. CDR1 is MGHRA and CDR2 is YSYEKL in the germline V gene. V shed 0 bases and J 6 bases; nucleotides not matched to a gene: 6. The CDR3 totals 15 residues. The CDR3 spells CASSQDGAGGPEQYF. In DNA form, the CDR3 reads TGCGCCAGCAGCCAAGATGGAGCGGGAGGCCCCGAGCAGTACTTC.

This clonotype was recorded many times. This chain joins TRBV15 and TRBJ2-1; no clear D. Germline V gene lookup returns CDR1 LNHNV and CDR2 YYDKDF (reference sequence). Trimming took off 0 bases at V and 10 bases at J, with 4 bases between the two ends. This CDR3 is built from 11 residues. The CDR3 region has the DNA TGTGCCACCAGCAGAGATAACGAGCAGTTCTTC. It codes for CATSRDNEQFF.

CDR3 coding DNA: TGTGCCAGCAGCTTAGATGTGGGGAACTTTAACTATGGCTACACCTTC. Its translation: CASSLDVGNFNYGYTF. The genes are TRBV7-6 and TRBJ1-2, with D uncertain. CDR1 and CDR2 from the germline V gene are SGHVS and FNYEAQ. V lost 1 base to trimming and J lost 1 base, with 13 bases between them. CDR3 length equals 16 residues.

There are a few counts of this clonotype. The CDR3 DNA reads TGTGGAATCCTACCCTGGGGTCAGAACACTGAAGCTTTCTTT. It specifies CGILPWGQNTEAFF. This chain connects TRBV28 to TRBJ1-1; D not certain. Looked up from germline, CDR1 is MDHEN and CDR2 is SYDVKM. This CDR3 has 14 amino acids.

The J gene is TRBJ2-1, the V gene TRBV6-4; 12 nucleotides line up with TRBD2. This CDR3 comprises 14 residues. The junction had 1 base not matched to a gene; V was cut back by 2 bases and J by 8 bases. Germline V gene lookup returns CDR1 MRHNA and CDR2 SNTAGT. CDR3 DNA: TGTGCCAGCAGTGACGGGACTAGCGGGTATGAGCAGTTCTTC. Protein product: CASSDGTSGYEQFF.

This clonotype occurred a few times. The chain carries TRBV4-1 and TRBJ1-6, with D unresolved. Per germline, CDR1 MGHRA and CDR2 YSYEKL. Trimming removed 1 base from V and 7 bases from J, with 5 bases in between. The CDR3 covers 13 residues. CDR3 in amino acids: CASSQVINSPLHF. CDR3 sequence (DNA): TGCGCCAGCAGCCAAGTGATCAATTCACCCCTCCACTTT.

This clonotype was recorded a few times. The chain combines TRBV5-1 with TRBJ1-5; no clear D. CDR3 length: 12 amino acids. Trimming removed 0 bases at V and 4 bases at J, with 2 bases between. Germline loops: CDR1 SGHRS, CDR2 YFSETQ. CDR3 region: CASSLANQPQHF. In DNA, the CDR3 is TGCGCCAGCAGCTTGGCTAATCAGCCCCAGCATTTT.

The rearrangement uses TRBV28 and TRBJ2-2; D is uncertain. Germline CDR1 reads MDHEN; CDR2 reads SYDVKM. The CDR3 loop spans 12 amino acids. Trimming stripped 6 bases from V and 6 bases from J, with 8 bases between. CDR3 nucleotides: TGTGCCAGCAGCTACATCCCCGGGGAGCTGTTTTTT. Residues: CASSYIPGELFF.

This clonotype was seen more than once but under ten times. The chain employs TRBV6-8 and TRBJ2-1; D is unresolved. The V and J ends lost 6 bases and 0 bases respectively, with 18 bases between them. Germline V gene lookup returns CDR1 MNHGY and CDR2 SAAAGT. The CDR3 is 17 amino acids. The chain's CDR3 is CASRSYRSPASYNEQFF. CDR3 bases: TGTGCCAGCAGATCTTACCGGAGCCCGGCCTCCTACAATGAGCAGTTCTTC.

This rearrangement joins TRBV7-8 to TRBJ2-1, with TRBD2 matching 9 bases. This CDR3 region has 20 residues. Germline V gene data show CDR1 as SGHVS and CDR2 as FQNEAQ. With V trimmed by 5 bases and J by 2 bases, 19 bases remained unmatched. The CDR3 DNA sequence: TGTGCCAGCAGCCACGCACGTGGGACTAGCTCGACGATGCCCTACAATGAGCAGTTCTTC. Translating it yields CASSHARGTSSTMPYNEQFF.

This clonotype was observed a single time. The chain couples TRBV4-2 to TRBJ2-7; D perhaps matches TRBD2 (6 bases). CDR1 and CDR2 from the germline V gene are LGHNA and YNFKEQ. Trimming pared 4 bases from V and 3 bases from J, leaving 19 bases between. The CDR3 length is 16 residues. The CDR3 sequence is CASSRGVGGENYEQYF. CDR3 DNA sequence: TGTGCCAGCAGCCGGGGGGTGGGCGGCGAGAACTACGAGCAGTACTTC.